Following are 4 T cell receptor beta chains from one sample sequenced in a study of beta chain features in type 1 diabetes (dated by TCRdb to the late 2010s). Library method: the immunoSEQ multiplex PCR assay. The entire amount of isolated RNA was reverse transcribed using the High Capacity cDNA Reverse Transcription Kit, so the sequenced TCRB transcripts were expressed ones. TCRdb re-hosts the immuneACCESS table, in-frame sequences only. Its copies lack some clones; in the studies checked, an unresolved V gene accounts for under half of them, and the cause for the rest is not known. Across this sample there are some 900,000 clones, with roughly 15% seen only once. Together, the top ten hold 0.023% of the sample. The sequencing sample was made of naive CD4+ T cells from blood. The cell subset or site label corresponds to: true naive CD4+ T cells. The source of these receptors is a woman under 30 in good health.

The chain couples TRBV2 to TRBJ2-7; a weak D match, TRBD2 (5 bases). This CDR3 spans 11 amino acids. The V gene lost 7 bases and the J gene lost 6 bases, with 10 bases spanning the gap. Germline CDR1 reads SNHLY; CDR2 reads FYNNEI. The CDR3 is CASTGFFEQYF. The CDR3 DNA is TGTGCCAGCACGGGGTTTTTCGAGCAGTACTTC. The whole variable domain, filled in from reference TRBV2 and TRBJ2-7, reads EPEVTQTPSHQVTQMGQEVILRCVPISNHLYFYWYRQILGQKVEFLVSFYNNEISEKSEIFDDQFSVERPDGSNFTLKIRSTKLEDSAMYFCASTGFFEQYFGPGTRLTVT.

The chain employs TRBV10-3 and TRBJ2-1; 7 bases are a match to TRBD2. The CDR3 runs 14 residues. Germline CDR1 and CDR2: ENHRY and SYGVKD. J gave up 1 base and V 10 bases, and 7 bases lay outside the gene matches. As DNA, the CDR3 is TGTGCCACCAATAAAGCGGGATCCTACAATGAGCAGTTCTTC. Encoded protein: CATNKAGSYNEQFF.

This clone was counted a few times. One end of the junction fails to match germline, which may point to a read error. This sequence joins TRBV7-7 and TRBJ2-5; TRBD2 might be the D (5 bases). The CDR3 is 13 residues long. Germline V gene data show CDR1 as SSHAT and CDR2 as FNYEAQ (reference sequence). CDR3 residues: CASSSLGQETQYF. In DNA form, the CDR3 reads TGTGCTAGCAGCTCACTAGGCCAAGAGACCCAGTACTTC.

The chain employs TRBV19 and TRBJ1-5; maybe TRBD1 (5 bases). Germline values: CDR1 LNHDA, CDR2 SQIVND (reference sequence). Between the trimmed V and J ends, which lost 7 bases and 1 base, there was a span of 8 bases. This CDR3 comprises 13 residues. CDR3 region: CASKGASNQPQHF. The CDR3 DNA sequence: TGTGCCAGTAAAGGGGCCAGCAATCAGCCCCAGCATTTT.